The sequence of this TCR beta chain was determined in a study of blood T cells in healthy people across ages. CDR3 length equals 16 residues. CDR1 and CDR2 from the germline V gene are SEHNR and FQNEAQ (reference sequence). With V trimmed by 6 bases and J by 2 bases, 7 bases remained unmatched. Regarding this clonotype: Its antigen is as yet unknown.

General observations from the study: As age increased, TCR beta diversity per million T cells fell in a roughly linear fashion. Greater diversity and more naive CD4+ cells were seen in long-lived donors than in aged donors. It was found that TCR beta diversity correlated strongly with the percentage of naive T cells.

A sample-barcoded 5' primer and a J-beta primer mix were used in a second PCR of roughly 6 to 11 cycles. TCRdb analysed the 5' RACE reads with MiXCR anew, one entry per CDR3 protein. Here the sample spans hundreds of thousands of distinct CDR3 sequences, 45% to 50% being singletons. The J gene is TRBJ2-2, the V gene TRBV7-9, with 9 bases that match TRBD1. Sequencing input: blood. This TCR came from a man in his thirties or forties in good health. CDR3: CASRPLGQGNTGELFF. The CDR3, as DNA: TGTGCCAGCAGACCCCTGGGACAGGGAAACACCGGGGAGCTGTTTTTT.